Presented here are 25 T cell receptor beta chains from one specimen sequenced in a study of blood T cells in healthy people across ages. Primers used in a second PCR of roughly 6 to 12 cycles were a sample-barcoded 5' primer and a J-beta primer mix. TCRdb re-analysed the 5' RACE reads in MiXCR, keeping a single row per CDR3 protein. The table has about 1.1 million distinct CDR3 sequences, around two fifths seen once. Material for sequencing was blood. The receptor source for this set is a young man in good health.

The chain links TRBV6-2 or TRBV6-3 to TRBJ1-5; 9 nucleotides match TRBD1. The trim removed 2 bases at V and 6 bases at J, leaving 2 bases unmatched. Looked up from germline, CDR1 is MNHEY and CDR2 is SVGEGT. This CDR3 has 14 amino acids. CDR3 coding DNA: TGTGCCAGCAGTTACACAGGGGGCCTTCAGCCCCAGCATTTT. Amino acid sequence: CASSYTGGLQPQHF.

The V gene is TRBV4-2, the J gene TRBJ2-1; D perhaps matches TRBD1 (6 bases). Trimming took off 4 bases at V and 9 bases at J, with 13 bases between the two ends. CDR3 length: 13 amino acids. Germline lookup yields CDR1 LGHNA and CDR2 YNFKEQ. As DNA, the CDR3 is TGTGCCAGCAGCCCGACAGGACCTGGTGAGCAGTTCTTC. This translates into CASSPTGPGEQFF.

V usage is TRBV5-1 and J usage is TRBJ2-1; D is unresolved. The J call may not be correct, given that the DNA end is closer to TRBJ2-7. CDR3 size: 16 residues. CDR1 and CDR2 (germline): SGHRS, YFSETQ. The CDR3 sequence is CASSLGELVGSDEQYF. Written as DNA, the CDR3 is TGCGCCAGCAGCTTGGGGGAATTAGTCGGATCGGATGAGCAGTACTTC.

The chain combines TRBV4-1 with TRBJ1-1; 11 nucleotides align to TRBD1. Trimming cost V 4 bases and J 7 bases; bases outside gene matches: 11. Looked up from germline, CDR1 is MGHRA and CDR2 is YSYEKL. The CDR3 covers 16 residues. CDR3 sequence (DNA): TGCGCCAGCAGCCGAAAGGACAGGGGGCCCCTCTATGAAGCTTTCTTT. This sequence encodes CASSRKDRGPLYEAFF.

This clonotype has more than one count but fewer than ten. The rearrangement links TRBV6-4 to TRBJ2-3, with 13 bases lining up with TRBD2. V dropped 4 bases and J dropped 2; count of bases not matched to a gene: 3. The CDR3 contains 16 residues. Germline V gives CDR1 MRHNA, CDR2 SNTAGT. The CDR3 coding sequence is TGTGCCAGCAGTGCCGGGACTAGCGGGATCACAGATACGCAGTATTTT. Translated, it gives CASSAGTSGITDTQYF.

With regard to this clonotype: One end of the junction does not line up with germline, which may come from a read error. V gene TRBV7-2 combines with J gene TRBJ2-4; TRBD2 aligns across 12 bases. The CDR3 extends over 19 amino acids. CDR1 SGHTA and CDR2 FQGNSA come from the germline V gene. DNA for the CDR3: TGTGCCAGCAGCTTGACTAGCGGGGGACGCCTACTAGCCAAAAACATTCGGTACTTC. It is translated as CASSLTSGGRLLAKNIRYF. Full variable domain (outside the CDR3, taken from reference TRBV7-2 and TRBJ2-4): GAGVSQSPSNKVTEKGKDVELRCDPISGHTALYWYRQSLGQGLEFLIYFQGNSAPDKSGLPSDRFSAERTGGSVSTLTIQRTQQEDSAVYLCASSLTSGGRLLAKNIRYFGAGTRLSVL.

This chain links TRBV20-1 with TRBJ2-5, with D unclear. The V end lost 2 bases, the J end lost 5 bases, and 12 bases lay between the germline ends. The CDR3 is 13 amino acids. Germline loops: CDR1 DFQATT, CDR2 SNEGSKA (reference sequence). This CDR3 reads CSARQTHRETQYF. CDR3 sequence (DNA): TGCAGTGCTAGACAGACACATCGGGAGACCCAGTACTTC.

The chain carries TRBV7-2 and TRBJ2-1; 7 bases are a match to TRBD1. Germline CDR1 reads SGHTA; CDR2 reads FQGNSA. The CDR3 spans 13 residues. Trimming took 5 bases from V and 9 from J; bases not matched to a gene: 7. CDR3 region: CASSEDRSGEQFF. Written as DNA, the CDR3 is TGTGCCAGCAGCGAGGACAGGTCCGGTGAGCAGTTCTTC.

This clonotype turned up a few times. V and J are TRBV4-1 and TRBJ2-5; D is ambiguous. This CDR3 spans 15 amino acids. V gave up 1 base and J gave up 2 bases, with 11 bases separating them. CDR1 and CDR2 from the germline V gene are MGHRA and YSYEKL. CDR3 residues: CASSQASRSQETQYF. CDR3 DNA sequence: TGCGCCAGCAGCCAAGCGAGTCGGAGTCAAGAGACCCAGTACTTC.

At least ten counts were recorded for this clonotype. This chain connects TRBV29-1 to TRBJ2-5; D possibly matches TRBD1 or TRBD2 (5 bases each). Germline CDR1 is SQVTM and CDR2 is ANQGSEA. This CDR3 comprises 14 residues. V was clipped by 5 bases and J by 6 bases, with 19 bases between them. The CDR3 sequence: CSVFTSGNGKTQYF. The CDR3 DNA reads TGCAGCGTTTTTACTTCAGGGAACGGGAAGACCCAGTACTTC.

V gene TRBV5-1 combines with J gene TRBJ2-2; 7 nucleotides align to TRBD2. V dropped 4 bases and J dropped 3; count of bases not matched to a gene: 9. CDR1 SGHRS and CDR2 YFSETQ come from the germline V gene. The CDR3 extends over 16 amino acids. The CDR3 region is CASSPRTSPDTGELFF. The CDR3 DNA reads TGCGCCAGCAGCCCACGGACTAGTCCCGACACCGGGGAGCTGTTTTTT.

This clonotype was seen repeatedly, ten times or more. The chain has TRBV7-2 and TRBJ2-1; 12 nucleotides align to TRBD2. The CDR3 extends over 15 amino acids. Looked up from germline, CDR1 is SGHTA and CDR2 is FQGNSA. Unmatched junction bases numbered 1, after V lost 3 bases and J lost 4 bases. CDR3 in amino acids: CASSFGLAGYNEQFF. The CDR3 coding sequence is TGTGCCAGCAGCTTCGGACTAGCGGGGTACAATGAGCAGTTCTTC.

This clonotype has more than one count but fewer than ten. The rearrangement joins TRBV6-1 to TRBJ2-7, with D perhaps matching TRBD1 (6 bases). CDR1 is MNHNS, CDR2 SASEGT, per germline. The CDR3 extends over 12 amino acids. V lost 4 bases, J lost 9 bases, and 13 bases lay in between. This CDR3 reads CASSGGTHPQYF. The CDR3 coding sequence is TGTGCCAGCAGTGGAGGGACACACCCGCAGTACTTC.

This clonotype was observed at least ten times. This chain joins TRBV29-1 and TRBJ2-3; D might be TRBD1 (5 bases). CDR1 is SQVTM and CDR2 is ANQGSEA in the germline V gene. V shed 4 bases and J shed 2 bases, with 13 bases lying between them. The CDR3 totals 14 residues. Here the CDR3 reads CSVAETVNTDTQYF. The CDR3 DNA is TGCAGCGTTGCTGAGACAGTCAACACAGATACGCAGTATTTT.

This clonotype was counted between two and nine times. The V and J genes are TRBV12-3 or TRBV12-4 and TRBJ2-5; D call uncertain. This CDR3 spans 14 amino acids. V lost 6 bases to trimming and J lost 0 bases, with 11 bases between them. The CDR3 DNA is TGTGCCAGCAGGTCAGACAAGGACCAAGAGACCCAGTACTTC. This gives the protein CASRSDKDQETQYF.

The table lists this clonotype with a few counts. The chain joins TRBV27 to TRBJ2-7; D is possibly TRBD1 (5 bases). This CDR3 has 13 residues. Trimming removed 5 bases from V and 2 bases from J, with 10 bases in between. Per the germline V gene, CDR1 is MNHEY and CDR2 is SMNVEV (reference sequence). The CDR3 DNA follows: TGTGCCAGCAGTCTACGGACAACCTACGAGCAGTACTTC. As protein: CASSLRTTYEQYF.

This chain links TRBV18 with TRBJ1-1; D possibly corresponds to TRBD1 (6 bases). The germline V and J ends were trimmed by 2 bases and 0 bases, with 10 bases remaining between them. Germline CDR1 and CDR2: KGHSH and LQKENI. This CDR3 contains 15 residues. The CDR3 nucleotides read TGTGCCAGCTCACCAAGGGGGGCTCTGAACACTGAAGCTTTCTTT. This sequence encodes CASSPRGALNTEAFF.

This clonotype has only a few counts. This chain uses TRBV20-1 with TRBJ2-3, with 7 bases identical to TRBD1. The CDR3 is 16 amino acids. V was pared by 5 bases and J by 2 bases, with 13 bases of the junction left unmatched. In germline, CDR1 is DFQATT, CDR2 SNEGSKA (reference sequence). The CDR3 loop is CSASPLDRTYTDTQYF. In nucleotides, the CDR3 is TGCAGTGCTTCACCACTGGACAGGACCTACACAGATACGCAGTATTTT.

The chain has TRBV27 and TRBJ1-2; D not certain. This CDR3 has 14 amino acids. CDR1 MNHEY and CDR2 SMNVEV come from the germline V gene (reference sequence). Trimming shortened V by 0 bases and J by 4 bases, and 9 bases separated the two germline ends. The CDR3 sequence: CASSLSPPPYGYTF. In DNA, the CDR3 is TGTGCCAGCAGTTTATCCCCCCCTCCCTATGGCTACACCTTC.

This clonotype has a handful of counts. The chain joins TRBV20-1 to TRBJ1-2; no firm D call. This CDR3 contains 14 residues. Between the trimmed V and J ends, which lost 3 bases and 6 bases, there was a span of 17 bases. Looked up from germline, CDR1 is DFQATT and CDR2 is SNEGSKA (reference sequence). The chain's CDR3 is CSAREGEGRNGYTF. The CDR3 DNA sequence: TGCAGTGCTAGGGAAGGAGAGGGTCGGAATGGCTACACCTTC.

This clonotype showed up just a few times. J is TRBJ2-1 and V is TRBV11-2; TRBD1 might be the D (6 bases). Between the trimmed V and J ends, which lost 1 base and 8 bases, there was a span of 9 bases. CDR1 is SGHAT, CDR2 FQNNGV, per germline. CDR3 size: 13 residues. As DNA, the CDR3 is TGTGCCAGCAGCTTAGTGGGGGCGGATGAGCAGTTCTTC. Its translation is CASSLVGADEQFF.

This clonotype was counted a few times. The chain employs TRBV4-1 and TRBJ1-1; D gene unclear. Per germline, CDR1 MGHRA and CDR2 YSYEKL. The CDR3 is made up of 11 amino acids. V was trimmed by 1 base and J by 9 bases, leaving 6 bases between them. CDR3 DNA: TGCGCCAGCAGCCAAGGGTCGAAAGCTTTCTTT. It codes for CASSQGSKAFF.

V and J are TRBV6-5 and TRBJ1-4; D may be TRBD1 (5 bases). The germline gives CDR1 MNHEY, CDR2 SVGAGI. V gave up 6 bases and J gave up 3 bases, with 17 bases separating them. The CDR3 loop spans 16 amino acids. The CDR3 sequence: CASSRDLSRSNEKLFF. In nucleotides, the CDR3 is TGTGCCAGCAGCCGGGACCTTTCAAGATCTAATGAAAAACTGTTTTTT.

This clonotype was picked up a small number of times. V and J are TRBV10-2 and TRBJ2-1; the match to TRBD1 covers 8 bases. This CDR3 contains 15 residues. V shed 6 bases, J shed 3 bases, and the junction held 7 bases outside the gene matches. In germline, CDR1 is WSHSY, CDR2 SAAADI. As DNA, the CDR3 is TGCGCCAGCAGACGACAGGGGACCAACTACAATGAGCAGTTCTTC. It is translated as CASRRQGTNYNEQFF.

This clonotype was detected only once. The gene calls are TRBV6-2 or TRBV6-3 and TRBJ2-3; D is uncertain. Between the trimmed V and J ends, which lost 10 bases and 4 bases, there was a span of 9 bases. Germline V gene sequence: CDR1 MNHEY, CDR2 SVGEGT. The length of the CDR3 is 11 residues. The DNA for the CDR3 is TGTGCCACAGCAGATTCAGATACGCAGTATTTT. Residues: CATADSDTQYF.